The 18 T cell receptor beta chains below were found in one sample sequenced in a study of cytomegalovirus exposure and HLA in healthy donors. PCR primers comprised 60 Vbeta and 13 Jbeta primers. Profiling relied on immunoSEQ multiplex PCR, and the TCRdb table lists in-frame clones only, not all of them. The repertoire includes around 150,000 clones, more than 70% of them detected once, and roughly 8.2% sits in the top ten. Sequenced: PBMCs. These receptors originate from a woman aged 40 to 55 in good health and CMV-seropositive.

The table lists this clone with a few counts. This sequence joins TRBV5-1 and TRBJ2-7, with D perhaps matching TRBD2 (7 bases). V lost 5 bases and J lost 2, with 14 bases in between. The germline V gene has CDR1 SGHRS and CDR2 YFSETQ. The CDR3 runs 14 residues. CDR3 nucleotides: TGCGCCAGCAGTTTCTCGGGGGGCACCTACGAGCAGTACTTC. This gives the protein CASSFSGGTYEQYF.

The chain joins TRBV5-1 to TRBJ1-1, with TRBD1 identical over 7 bases. The CDR3 totals 16 residues. In germline, CDR1 is SGHRS, CDR2 YFSETQ. V shed 1 base and J 4 bases; nucleotides not matched to a gene: 10. CDR3 sequence reads: CASSLTTGSQGTEAFF. As DNA, the CDR3 is TGCGCCAGCAGCTTGACGACAGGGTCACAAGGCACTGAAGCTTTCTTT. Based on the CDR3 plus reference TRBV5-1 and TRBJ1-1, the full variable domain is KAGVTQTPRYLIKTRGQQVTLSCSPISGHRSVSWYQQTPGQGLQFLFEYFSETQRNKGNFPGRFSGRQFSNSRSEMNVSTLELGDSALYLCASSLTTGSQGTEAFFGQGTRLTVV.

This clone was detected once. The V call is TRBV30, the J call TRBJ2-2, with no clear D. Germline CDR1 is GTSNPN and CDR2 is SVGIG (reference sequence). This CDR3 spans 13 amino acids. Trimming removed 2 bases from V and 2 bases from J, with 6 bases in between. The CDR3 DNA follows: TGTGCCTGGAGTAGCGACAACACCGGGGAGCTGTTTTTT. This codes for CAWSSDNTGELFF.

The chain is built from TRBV5-6 and TRBJ2-7; TRBD1 agrees at 10 bases. The CDR3 contains 14 residues. Looked up from germline, CDR1 is SGHDT and CDR2 is YYEEEE. V lost 3 bases and J lost 5; bases outside the gene matches: 5. In nucleotides, the CDR3 is TGTGCCAGCAGCTACCCGGGACAGGGGAACGAGCAGTACTTC. Translating it yields CASSYPGQGNEQYF.

This chain connects TRBV19 to TRBJ1-1; possibly TRBD1 for D (6 bases). This CDR3 has 11 amino acids. Trimming stripped 7 bases from V and 4 bases from J, with 7 bases between. From germline, CDR1 is LNHDA and CDR2 SQIVND (reference sequence). CDR3 nucleotide sequence: TGTGCCAGTACAGGGGCCACTGAAGCTTTCTTT. It codes for CASTGATEAFF. Full variable domain (missing parts from reference TRBV19 and TRBJ1-1): DGGITQSPKYLFRKEGQNVTLSCEQNLNHDAMYWYRQDPGQGLRLIYYSQIVNDFQKGDIAEGYSVSREKKESFPLTVTSAQKNPTAFYLCASTGATEAFFGQGTRLTVV.

The V call is TRBV28, the J call TRBJ2-5; 10 bases match TRBD1. With the DNA end fitting TRBJ2-7 better, the J assignment may be wrong. Germline assignment: CDR1 MDHEN and CDR2 SYDVKM. This CDR3 comprises 14 residues. CDR3 sequence (DNA): TGTGCCGCCCGGGACAGGGGATCCGGCTACGAGCAGTACTTC. Protein product: CAARDRGSGYEQYF.

The chain employs TRBV7-9 and TRBJ2-7, with D tentatively TRBD2 (6 bases). The CDR3 covers 12 residues. Germline CDR1 reads SEHNR; CDR2 reads FQNEAQ (reference sequence). The V end was cut by 1 base, the J end by 6 bases, with 7 bases between. CDR3 loop: CASSLGGGEQYF. The CDR3 DNA reads as TGTGCCAGCAGCTTAGGGGGAGGCGAGCAGTACTTC.

In this sample, this clone turned up a few times. The chain joins TRBV6-1 to TRBJ2-7; TRBD1 matches 10 bases. This CDR3 region has 14 residues. Germline values: CDR1 MNHNS, CDR2 SASEGT. Trimming took 6 bases from V and 2 from J; bases not matched to a gene: 4. Written as DNA, the CDR3 is TGTGCCAGCAGGACCGGGACAGGGGCCTACGAGCAGTACTTC. Translated: CASRTGTGAYEQYF.

The sample holds a few counts of this clone. This chain joins TRBV7-9 and TRBJ2-7; D perhaps matches TRBD1 (7 bases). V was cut by 0 bases and J by 3 bases, with 12 bases left in between. Germline values: CDR1 SEHNR, CDR2 FQNEAQ (reference sequence). CDR3 length equals 15 residues. CDR3 DNA sequence: TGTGCCAGCAGCTTAGCGGCAGGGGGGAGCTACGAGCAGTACTTC. Encoded protein: CASSLAAGGSYEQYF. The full variable domain, completed using reference TRBV7-9 and TRBJ2-7, is DTGVSQNPRHKITKRGQNVTFRCDPISEHNRLYWYRQTLGQGPEFLTYFQNEAQLEKSRLLSDRFSAERPKGSFSTLEIQRTEQGDSAMYLCASSLAAGGSYEQYFGPGTRLTVT.

The chain links TRBV19 to TRBJ1-5; tentatively, D is TRBD1 (6 bases). This CDR3 contains 13 residues. The V gene's germline CDR1 is LNHDA and CDR2 SQIVND (reference sequence). The V gene lost 6 bases and the J gene lost 7 bases, with 13 bases spanning the gap. The CDR3 nucleotides are TGTGCCAGTAGCACACAGGGTTGGCAGCCCCAGCATTTT. Translating gives CASSTQGWQPQHF.

This clone was found once. V and J are TRBV7-2 and TRBJ1-2; D possibly corresponds to TRBD1 (5 bases). CDR3 length equals 15 residues. Germline V CDR1 and CDR2: SGHTA, FQGNSA. V shed 2 bases and J shed 0 bases, with 10 bases lying between them. The CDR3 DNA follows: TGTGCCAGCAGCTTACAGACAGAGACTAACTATGGCTACACCTTC. Translation gives CASSLQTETNYGYTF.

This chain uses TRBV9 with TRBJ2-5, with D uncertain. CDR3 length: 12 residues. Germline lookup yields CDR1 SGDLS and CDR2 YYNGEE. V was trimmed by 3 bases and J by 1 base, leaving 4 bases between them. CDR3 nucleotide sequence: TGTGCCAGCAGCGCCTCCCAAGAGACCCAGTACTTC. Amino acids: CASSASQETQYF.

This sequence joins TRBV4-1 and TRBJ1-4; 8 nucleotides align to TRBD1. With 2 bases clipped from V and 7 bases from J, the junction kept 6 bases outside the gene matches. CDR3 size: 15 residues. Germline V gene sequence: CDR1 MGHRA, CDR2 YSYEKL. DNA of the CDR3: TGCGCCAGCAGCCAAACAGGGGGGATTACTGAAAAACTGTTTTTT. Translated, it gives CASSQTGGITEKLFF.

This clone has a single count. For the CDR3, the DNA is TGTGCCAGCAGTTCTCGACAGCAGACTTTAAATCAGCCCCAGCATTTT. The encoded protein is CASSSRQQTLNQPQHF. This chain connects TRBV6-6 to TRBJ1-5; TRBD1 is a possible D gene (5 bases). The CDR3 has 16 amino acids. The germline V and J ends were trimmed by 4 bases and 4 bases, with 17 bases remaining between them. From germline, CDR1 is MNHNY and CDR2 SVGAGI (reference sequence).

This rearrangement joins TRBV5-4 to TRBJ1-2, with D unclear. The CDR3 is made up of 13 amino acids. Deletions cut 0 bases from V and 3 bases from J, with 6 bases between. Germline V gene data show CDR1 as SGHNT and CDR2 as YYREEE (reference sequence). CDR3 loop: CASSLDRDYGYTF. CDR3 coding DNA: TGTGCCAGCAGCTTGGACAGAGACTATGGCTACACCTTC.

The chain couples TRBV7-6 to TRBJ2-2, with 13 bases aligning to TRBD2. The V gene end was trimmed by 6 bases and the J gene end by 4 bases; junction bases not matched to a gene: 17. Germline lookup yields CDR1 SGHVS and CDR2 FNYEAQ. The CDR3 loop spans 20 amino acids. The CDR3 region has the DNA TGTGCCAGCAGTTCAAGGCTGGGGACTAGCGGGACGGAAAGCACCGGGGAGCTGTTTTTT. Amino acid sequence: CASSSRLGTSGTESTGELFF.

The chain has TRBV18 and TRBJ2-3; a weak D match, TRBD1 (5 bases). CDR1 and CDR2 from the germline V gene are KGHSH and LQKENI. Trimming took off 2 bases at V and 4 bases at J, with 10 bases between the two ends. This CDR3 is built from 14 residues. The CDR3 loop reads CASSPGQGPDTQYF. The CDR3 DNA reads as TGTGCCAGCTCACCAGGGCAGGGCCCAGATACGCAGTATTTT.

This chain links TRBV5-1 with TRBJ2-3, with 10 bases aligning to TRBD2. The germline CDR1 and CDR2 sequences are SGHRS and YFSETQ. The CDR3 spans 16 residues. Unmatched junction bases numbered 9, after V lost 4 bases and J lost 4 bases. The CDR3 nucleotides read TGCGCCAGCAGCACAATGCTAGCGGGAGTTGCAGATACGCAGTATTTT. It is translated as CASSTMLAGVADTQYF.